The rows below give T cell receptor beta chains drawn from one sample of a study of identical twins. One entry per CDR3 protein, called by TCRdb with MiXCR from the 5' RACE reads. The sample has around 690,000 distinct CDR3 sequences, around 20% seen once. The data also belong to a second study, concerning T cells expressing NK-cell markers.

Sequencing used PBMCs. The receptors here all came from a woman under 30 in good health. Each CDR3 is given with its conserved first and last residue. A D gene is named only where the DNA matches it firmly. Not all rows give a size; the values are once, few, many and, for expanded clones, a class.

TRBJ2-5,few,.,TRBV7-2,TGTGCCAGCAGCAAAACGGAGACCCAGTACTTC,CASSKTETQYF
TRBJ2-7,few,.,TRBV29-1,TGCAGCGTGCAAGACAGTGTCGCCTACGAGCAGTACTTC,CSVQDSVAYEQYF
TRBJ1-2,few,.,TRBV12-3/TRBV12-4,TGTGCCAGCAGGCCTGGGGGCGGCGGCTACACCTTC,CASRPGGGGYTF
TRBJ2-1,few,.,TRBV12-3/TRBV12-4,TGTGCCAGCAGTGAAGCAAACTACCCGCAGTTCTTC,CASSEANYPQFF
TRBJ2-7,.,.,TRBV7-9,TGTGCCAGCAGCCCCCCCGGGGCCTCCTACGAGCAGTACTTC,CASSPPGASYEQYF
TRBJ2-5,few,.,TRBV20-1,TGCAGTGCTAGAGTGGCGGTTTTGGAGACCCAGTACTTC,CSARVAVLETQYF
TRBJ2-1,.,TRBD2,TRBV5-1,TGCGCCAGCAGTTCAATAGCGGGAGGGTCCTACAATGAGCAGTTCTTC,CASSSIAGGSYNEQFF
TRBJ2-7,many,TRBD2,TRBV10-3,TGTGCCATCAGTGTGGGGACTAGCGATGCCGAGCAGTACTTC,CAISVGTSDAEQYF
TRBJ2-7,few,TRBD1,TRBV12-3/TRBV12-4,TGTGCCAGCAGCCCCGGGACAGGGGACTGGCAGTACTTC,CASSPGTGDWQYF
TRBJ2-3,once,TRBD2,TRBV20-1,TGCAGTGCTAGCCGGGCGGGGGGCGGATATACGCAGTATTTT,CSASRAGGGYTQYF
TRBJ2-1,few,.,TRBV10-3,TGTGCCATCAGCCATTCAGTGGTTGGGAATGAGCAGTTCTTC,CAISHSVVGNEQFF
TRBJ2-2,few,.,TRBV20-1,TGCAGTGCTAGAGATGGGGTCATGCCGCGCACCGGGGAGCTGTTTTTT,CSARDGVMPRTGELFF
TRBJ2-7,once,.,TRBV7-6,TGTGCCAGCAGCTCCCGAACAACAGGTAACGACGAGCAGTACTTC,CASSSRTTGNDEQYF
TRBJ2-2,many,TRBD1,TRBV12-3/TRBV12-4,TGTGCCAGCAGTCCTACAGGGGGGACCGGGGAGCTGTTTTTT,CASSPTGGTGELFF
TRBJ2-2,.,.,TRBV5-1,TGCGCCAGCCGACGGGACGGGCCACGACCCGGGGAGCTGTTTTTT,CASRRDGPRPGELFF
TRBJ2-1,.,TRBD1,TRBV10-3,TGTGCCATCAGTGGGACAGGCCCAAGGGCGTTCTTC,CAISGTGPRAFF
TRBJ2-1,.,TRBD2,TRBV5-1,TGCGCCAGCAGCTTGGCCAGGACTAGCGGGATTTACAATGAGCAGTTCTTC,CASSLARTSGIYNEQFF
TRBJ2-1,.,.,TRBV6-1,TGTGCCAGCAGTGACGCCTTCGGGCGGGCGTCTTACAATGAGCAGTTCTTC,CASSDAFGRASYNEQFF
TRBJ2-1,.,.,TRBV20-1,TGCAGTGCCAACTGGGCACGCCACTACAATGAGCAGTTCTTC,CSANWARHYNEQFF
TRBJ2-1,few,.,TRBV6-2/TRBV6-3,TGTGCCAGCAGTTACCCCTCGGGGGACAATGAGCAGTTCTTC,CASSYPSGDNEQFF
TRBJ2-3,few,TRBD2,TRBV27,TGTGCCAGCACCCAATTCCCGAGCGGGATCCCCACAGATACGCAGTATTTT,CASTQFPSGIPTDTQYF
TRBJ1-1,.,.,TRBV7-8,TGTGCCAGCAGCTTATATGAGTCACTGAACACTGAAGCTTTCTTT,CASSLYESLNTEAFF
TRBJ2-6,once,.,TRBV4-3,TGCGCCAGCAGCCAAGATAGTAGTTTTGGGGCCAACGTCCTGACTTTC,CASSQDSSFGANVLTF
TRBJ2-1,few,TRBD2,TRBV20-1,TGCAGTGCTAGCCGGACTAGCGGGGGCCATGAGCAGTTCTTC,CSASRTSGGHEQFF
TRBJ1-1,.,TRBD1,TRBV29-1,TGCAGCGTTGCTCAGGGGGCATCTACCACTGAAGCTTTCTTT,CSVAQGASTTEAFF
TRBJ2-5,.,.,TRBV11-3,TGTGCCAGCAGCCAGCCAACCGGGGAAGAGACCCAGTACTTC,CASSQPTGEETQYF
TRBJ2-7,.,.,TRBV20-1,TGCAGTGCTCAAGTCGGACTCCCCTACGAGCAGTACTTC,CSAQVGLPYEQYF
TRBJ1-5,few,.,TRBV29-1,TGCAGCGTTGAAGAGTATGGGGGTCAGCCCCAGCATTTT,CSVEEYGGQPQHF
TRBJ2-7,.,.,TRBV5-1,TGCGCCAGCAGCTTACACAGGGTTTCTTACGAGCAGTACTTC,CASSLHRVSYEQYF
TRBJ2-5,.,.,TRBV29-1,TGCAGCGGGGCTGGGGGCGAGGAGACCCAGTACTTC,CSGAGGEETQYF
TRBJ2-5,.,.,TRBV5-1,TGCGCCAGCAGCGCCTACCTGGCGGGAGAGACCCAGTACTTC,CASSAYLAGETQYF
TRBJ2-3,few,.,TRBV5-1,TGCGCCAGCACCACAGTTTGGGGGCAACTACGAGATACGCAGTATTTT,CASTTVWGQLRDTQYF
TRBJ2-4,.,.,TRBV5-1,TGCGCCAGCAGCCCGGGACTGCTAGCCAAAAACATTCAGTACTTC,CASSPGLLAKNIQYF
TRBJ1-6,.,TRBD1,TRBV28,TGTGCCAGCAGTTTGGTAGGACAGGGGGTCTATAATTCACCCCTCCACTTT,CASSLVGQGVYNSPLHF
TRBJ1-2,.,.,TRBV25-1,TGTGCCAGCAGTGAACCGGGACCGCAATATGGCTACACCTTC,CASSEPGPQYGYTF
TRBJ1-1,.,.,TRBV6-1,TGTGCCAGCAGTAGAACCTTGGGCACTGAAGCTTTCTTT,CASSRTLGTEAFF
TRBJ1-2,.,.,TRBV12-3/TRBV12-4,TGTGCCAGCAGTTTATTAGGGGGCTACACCTTC,CASSLLGGYTF
TRBJ2-5,few,.,TRBV14,TGTGCCAGCAGCCAACGCGGCAAAGAGACCCAGTACTTC,CASSQRGKETQYF
TRBJ2-7,.,.,TRBV5-1,TGCGCCAGCAGCTTCCTTCGGAGGCAGTACTTC,CASSFLRRQYF
TRBJ1-2,many,.,TRBV29-1,TGCAGCGTTGAAACCCGGAGTTATGGCTACACCTTC,CSVETRSYGYTF
TRBJ1-4,many,.,TRBV12-3/TRBV12-4,TGTGCCAGCAGCCCCGGGACGGAGAATGAAAAACTGTTTTTT,CASSPGTENEKLFF
TRBJ2-3,.,TRBD1,TRBV12-3/TRBV12-4,TGTGCCAGCAGTTTAGGGGCAGGGGGCAGCACAGATACGCAGTATTTT,CASSLGAGGSTDTQYF
TRBJ2-5,few,.,TRBV12-3/TRBV12-4,TGTGCCAGCAGTCCGGGCCCCGGCGGGGAAGAGACCCAGTACTTC,CASSPGPGGEETQYF
TRBJ2-7,many,TRBD1,TRBV12-3/TRBV12-4,TGTGCCAGCAGTTTAGGACAGGGAACCTACGAGCAGTACTTC,CASSLGQGTYEQYF
TRBJ2-7,.,TRBD2,TRBV7-8,TGTGCCAGCAGTCTGGGACTAGCGGGAGCTACCTACGAGCAGTACTTC,CASSLGLAGATYEQYF
TRBJ2-3,few,.,TRBV20-1,TGCAGTGCTAGAAAAACCTCTCCGTCAGGAGGTTCCCCAGATACGCAGTATTTT,CSARKTSPSGGSPDTQYF
TRBJ1-1,.,.,TRBV5-1,TGCGCCAGCAGCTTGGAGGCGGTGAACACTGAAGCTTTCTTT,CASSLEAVNTEAFF
TRBJ2-1,few,TRBD2,TRBV7-9,TGTGCCAGCAGACTTACTAGCGGAGCCTCCTACAATGAGCAGTTCTTC,CASRLTSGASYNEQFF
TRBJ2-3,few,TRBD2,TRBV7-2,TGTGCCAGCAGCTTATTCATTAGCGGGGGGCGAGATACGCAGTATTTT,CASSLFISGGRDTQYF
TRBJ2-2,.,TRBD2,TRBV4-3,TGCGCCAGCAGCCAAGGGACTAGCGGGACCAACACCGGGGAGCTGTTTTTT,CASSQGTSGTNTGELFF
TRBJ2-1,few,TRBD1,TRBV11-2,TGTGCCAGCAGCTTCCCCCTGGGACAGGGATACAATGAGCAGTTCTTC,CASSFPLGQGYNEQFF
TRBJ2-7,.,.,TRBV27,TGTGCCAGCAGTTCGCCCGGGACAAGCTCCTACGAGCAGTACTTC,CASSSPGTSSYEQYF
TRBJ2-5,.,TRBD2,TRBV20-1,TGCAGTGCTACAAAAGCGGGGGGGCGATTGGGAACCCAGTACTTC,CSATKAGGRLGTQYF
TRBJ2-7,.,TRBD1,TRBV11-2,TGTGCCAGCAGCTTAGAAGTTTGGGGACAGATCTCCTACGAGCAGTACTTC,CASSLEVWGQISYEQYF
TRBJ2-3,.,TRBD2,TRBV2,TGTGCCAGCCCCCCGCGGGAGCCTAGCACAGATACGCAGTATTTT,CASPPREPSTDTQYF
TRBJ2-1,few,.,TRBV5-1,TGCGCCAGCAGGCCAGGGGACTCCTACAATGAGCAGTTCTTC,CASRPGDSYNEQFF
TRBJ2-6,few,.,TRBV20-1,TGCAGTGCTACAGCCGCAGACTCTGGGGCCAACGTCCTGACTTTC,CSATAADSGANVLTF
TRBJ2-7,many,TRBD1,TRBV7-9,TGTGCCAGCAGCCCTCGGACAGGAACCTACGAGCAGTACTTC,CASSPRTGTYEQYF
TRBJ2-3,few,.,TRBV5-6,TGTGCCAGCAGCTGGGACTTATTCACAGATACGCAGTATTTT,CASSWDLFTDTQYF